This TCR beta chain was found in a study of CD8+ T cells in alopecia areata (dated by TCRdb to 2016 to 2019). Regarding the research as a whole: The study used high-throughput TCRbeta sequencing to examine T cell clonal expansion in alopecia areata, in both the C3H/HeJ mouse model and human patients. Clonality in the scalp was compared among normal scalp (n=4), patchy alopecia areata scalp (n=8), and alopecia totalis/universalis scalp (n=8). On the human side, TCRbeta sequencing was run on scalp tissue and on sorted CD4+ and CD8+ peripheral blood T cells from healthy controls and from alopecia areata patients with either patchy or totalis/universalis disease. Amplification of TCRbeta CDR3 regions was done by immunoSEQ multiplex PCR using 35 Vbeta forward primers and 13 Jbeta reverse primers. RNA was extracted with the PAXgene miRNA kit for fixed scalp, the miRNeasy kit for PBMCs, and the RNeasy kit for mouse skin.

Library prep was done by the immunoSEQ multiplex PCR assay. To provide template for TCR sequencing, every sample had RNA extracted and reverse transcribed into cDNA. SuperScript III was used for first-strand cDNA synthesis, primed with a 2:1 mix of oligo-dT and random hexamers. Amplification bias was assessed with a synthetic immune receptor repertoire, and residual bias was removed computationally. Under the source paper's analysis protocol: Raw reads were preprocessed to remove errors, and CDR3 was defined according to IMGT conventions as the region from the conserved cysteine to phenylalanine. Clonality was computed by normalizing Shannon entropy by log2 of the number of productive unique TCRs and subtracting the result from 1. CD4 or CD8 identity of scalp clones was inferred by cross-referencing scalp TCRbeta sequences with sorted blood CD4 and CD8 repertoires. Entries here come from immuneACCESS through TCRdb and include only in-frame sequences with V and J called. Some clones fail to appear in such tables; in the studies checked, an unresolved V gene covers under half of the shortfall, and the cause of the remainder is unknown. D and trimming were read from the DNA, whereas the V and J calls and clone size are those reported in that table. The sample table shows some 110,000 clones, and 55% to 80% are seen once. The ten largest clones take up 2.8% of the sample.

PBMCs were separated by density centrifugation and stained for CD3, CD4 and CD8, after which CD4+ and CD8+ T cells were sorted on a FACSAria. Scalp biopsies and blood samples were obtained from unaffected controls. A remark on this clone: Its cognate antigen has yet to be identified. No qualities accompany the bases; no much larger clone lies one base away.

What the research found in general, with its limitations: Compared with mice, TCR sequences shared between patients were less clear, possibly partly because of HLA diversity across the patient population. Unlike mouse skin, which is dominated by gammadelta T cells, normal human skin has resident alphabeta T cells that are also sequenced, and this complicates analysis of the scalp TCR repertoire. Compared with normal scalp, lesional scalp, particularly in alopecia totalis/universalis, had higher clonality and more expanded CD8+ clones, which suggests antigenic drive.

The germline V gene gives CDR1 as MGHDK and CDR2 as SYGVNS. The CDR3, from cysteine to phenylalanine, totals 15 residues. The only DNA kept is the CDR3, 45 bases in frame from the first base. Germline trimming amounts to 6 bases on V and 4 bases on J, with 10 as the count of junction bases outside the gene matches. The sequenced material came from CD4+ T cells sorted from blood. The TCR comes from a human donor in good health. The rearrangement combines TRBV25-1 with TRBJ2-3, with TRBD1 identical over 7 junction bases. The CDR3: CASSEQGRPPDTQYF. The DNA reads as follows: TGTGCCAGCAGCGAACAGGGGCGGCCTCCAGATACGCAGTATTTT.